These 20 T cell receptor beta chains came from one sample sequenced in a study of Ad26.COV2.S vaccination and SARS-CoV-2 variants. Sequencing was performed with immunoSEQ multiplex PCR; in TCRdb, only in-frame clones are kept and a portion is missing. The table lists roughly 700,000 clones, around 89% of them singletons. Regarding treatment: 15 to 20 received Ad26.COV2.S at low or high dose, single or two shots; several received placebo; per-sample allocation not given. Day 63 after the first vaccine or placebo injection was the time point for sampling. This material consisted of peripheral blood, taken in a trial of Ad26.COV2.S vaccine versus placebo. These receptors were collected from a person aged 18-65 years who received the Ad26.COV2.S COVID-19 vaccine or a placebo.

This clone was recorded once. V and J are TRBV27 and TRBJ1-1; tentatively, D is TRBD1 (5 bases). This CDR3 comprises 11 residues. Germline CDR1 and CDR2: MNHEY and SMNVEV (reference sequence). The germline V and J ends were trimmed by 6 bases and 8 bases, with 10 bases remaining between them. The CDR3 here is CASSQGVEAFF. In nucleotides, the CDR3 is TGTGCCAGCAGCCAAGGGGTAGAAGCTTTCTTT.

V gene TRBV27 combines with J gene TRBJ1-6; TRBD1 is a possible D gene (6 bases). The length of the CDR3 is 18 residues. V gave up 3 bases and J gave up 0 bases, with 15 bases separating them. Germline CDR1 and CDR2: MNHEY and SMNVEV (reference sequence). This CDR3 is CASSLRATGSSYNSPLHF. The CDR3 DNA sequence: TGTGCCAGCAGTTTGAGGGCAACAGGGAGCTCCTATAATTCACCCCTCCACTTT.

The V and J genes are TRBV9 and TRBJ1-6; TRBD1 aligns across 10 bases. Germline CDR1 and CDR2: SGDLS and YYNGEE. The J segment lost 6 bases and the V segment lost 0 bases, leaving 3 bases of the junction unmatched. The CDR3 spans 16 residues. In DNA, the CDR3 is TGTGCCAGCAGCGTAGCTTGGGACAGGGGTAATTCACCCCTCCACTTT. It yields the protein CASSVAWDRGNSPLHF.

This sequence joins TRBV7-2 and TRBJ2-2; D is perhaps TRBD1 (5 bases). Trimming stripped 5 bases from V and 5 bases from J, with 12 bases between. The germline gives CDR1 SGHTA, CDR2 FQGNSA. The CDR3 extends over 14 amino acids. Here the CDR3 DNA reads TGTGCCAGCAGCGGACAATCTGGGACCGGGGAGCTGTTTTTT. Its protein product is CASSGQSGTGELFF.

The chain uses TRBV19 and TRBJ1-5; D might be TRBD1 (5 bases). Per the germline V gene, CDR1 is LNHDA and CDR2 is SQIVND (reference sequence). The germline V and J ends were trimmed by 5 bases and 4 bases, with 6 bases remaining between them. The CDR3 covers 12 residues. The CDR3, as DNA: TGTGCCAGTAGTCCAGGGAATCAGCCCCAGCATTTT. This translates into CASSPGNQPQHF.

The gene calls are TRBV7-6 and TRBJ1-1; no reliable D call. This CDR3 region has 16 residues. Trimming shortened V by 5 bases and J by 3 bases, and 19 bases separated the two germline ends. The germline V gene encodes CDR1 SGHVS and CDR2 FNYEAQ. This CDR3 is CASSTRRDGKHTEAFF. The CDR3 region has the DNA TGTGCCAGCAGCACCCGCAGAGACGGGAAACACACTGAAGCTTTCTTT.

The chain couples TRBV27 to TRBJ2-7; 9 bases agree with TRBD2. After removal of 2 bases from V and 6 bases from J, the junction contained 5 bases not matched to a gene. The germline V gene has CDR1 MNHEY and CDR2 SMNVEV (reference sequence). The CDR3 totals 14 residues. Here the CDR3 DNA reads TGTGCCAGCAGTTTAGGGCTAGCGGGACTCGAGCAGTACTTC. Its translation is CASSLGLAGLEQYF.

In its sample, this clone was seen a few times. Within the sample, other DNA sequences also encode this same CDR3. The V call is TRBV3-1 (or the pseudogene TRBV3-2), the J call TRBJ2-7; no clear D. The V and J ends lost 6 bases and 1 base respectively, with 7 bases between them. Germline loops: CDR1 LGHDT, CDR2 YNNKEL (reference sequence). The CDR3 has 12 amino acids. DNA of the CDR3: TGTGCCAGCAGGGACGGGTCCTACGAGCAGTACTTC. This sequence encodes CASRDGSYEQYF.

The chain uses TRBV5-6 and TRBJ1-6; 9 positions match TRBD1. V trimming: 4 bases; J trimming: 5 bases; junction bases outside the gene matches: 4. CDR3 length: 15 amino acids. The germline CDR1 and CDR2 sequences are SGHDT and YYEEEE. CDR3 sequence reads: CASSRWDRDNSPLHF. As DNA, the CDR3 is TGTGCCAGCAGCCGGTGGGACAGGGATAATTCACCCCTCCACTTT.

The chain uses TRBV27 and TRBJ2-1, with D perhaps TRBD1 (5 bases). Trimming pared 0 bases from V and 9 bases from J, leaving 9 bases between. This CDR3 is built from 13 residues. The germline gives CDR1 MNHEY, CDR2 SMNVEV (reference sequence). In nucleotides, the CDR3 is TGTGCCAGCAGTTTATCGGGAACAGGTGAGCAGTTCTTC. This gives the protein CASSLSGTGEQFF.

This clone showed up just once. The genes are TRBV2 and TRBJ2-1; 8 bases are a match to TRBD1. Per germline, CDR1 SNHLY and CDR2 FYNNEI. The trim removed 6 bases at V and 10 bases at J, leaving 11 bases unmatched. This CDR3 comprises 14 residues. This CDR3 reads CASRSGQVSREQFF. DNA of the CDR3: TGTGCCAGCAGATCGGGACAGGTCAGCCGGGAGCAGTTCTTC.

This clone was picked up a small number of times. This chain links TRBV7-8 with TRBJ1-1; D ambiguous. The CDR3 sequence is 16 residues long. Trimming took off 5 bases at V and 1 base at J, with 17 bases between the two ends. The germline V gene encodes CDR1 SGHVS and CDR2 FQNEAQ. The DNA for the CDR3 is TGTGCCAGCAGCCCGCGTGTGGCTTCGGGGAACACTGAAGCTTTCTTT. Its translation: CASSPRVASGNTEAFF.

V gene TRBV5-1 combines with J gene TRBJ2-1, with D maybe TRBD2 (5 bases). Trimming cost V 3 bases and J 8 bases, with 15 bases left between them. The CDR3 extends over 14 amino acids. Germline lookup yields CDR1 SGHRS and CDR2 YFSETQ. CDR3 region: CASSSLAGWDEQFF. In DNA, the CDR3 is TGCGCCAGCAGCTCGCTAGCCGGATGGGATGAGCAGTTCTTC.

This chain joins TRBV6-2 or TRBV6-3 and TRBJ1-4; no reliable D call. The CDR3 covers 14 residues. Per the germline V gene, CDR1 is MNHEY and CDR2 is SVGEGT. The V end lost 6 bases, the J end lost 8 bases, and 16 bases lay between the germline ends. The CDR3 reads CASSSGSLGEKLFF. CDR3 bases: TGTGCCAGCAGCTCTGGATCGCTGGGGGAAAAACTGTTTTTT.

The CDR3 sequence: CASSFRGNRYNEQFF. The CDR3 DNA follows: TGTGCCAGCAGCTTCCGCGGGAATCGCTACAATGAGCAGTTCTTC. This chain joins TRBV7-2 and TRBJ2-1; TRBD2 is a possible D gene (6 bases). The CDR3 is 15 residues long. Trimming took off 3 bases at V and 3 bases at J, with 12 bases between the two ends. The germline gives CDR1 SGHTA, CDR2 FQGNSA.

The chain links TRBV6-5 to TRBJ2-7; 11 positions match TRBD2. This CDR3 is built from 16 residues. CDR1 MNHEY and CDR2 SVGAGI come from the germline V gene. Trimming removed 2 bases from V and 1 base from J; junction bases left unmatched: 4. CDR3 sequence: CASSYPTSGGSYEQYF. For the CDR3, the DNA is TGTGCCAGCAGTTACCCTACTAGCGGGGGATCCTACGAGCAGTACTTC.

The chain has TRBV6-5 and TRBJ1-6, with 8 bases lining up with TRBD1. Germline assignment: CDR1 MNHEY and CDR2 SVGAGI. The length of the CDR3 is 14 residues. The ends lost 5 bases at V and 9 bases at J; junction bases unmatched: 6. The CDR3 coding sequence is TGTGCCAGCAGTCGGGACAGGCCTGGTTCACCCCTCCACTTT. Translation: CASSRDRPGSPLHF.

The chain employs TRBV7-9 and TRBJ1-6, with D possibly TRBD1 on 5 matching bases. CDR3 size: 15 residues. V was cut by 2 bases and J by 7 bases, with 12 bases left in between. Germline values: CDR1 SEHNR, CDR2 FQNEAQ (reference sequence). CDR3 DNA: TGTGCCAGCAGCTTAAGGGGAGCCGAAAATTCACCCCTCCACTTT. It encodes CASSLRGAENSPLHF.

The chain links TRBV6-1 to TRBJ2-3, with TRBD2 matching 11 bases. CDR1 MNHNS and CDR2 SASEGT come from the germline V gene. The junction had 7 bases not matched to a gene; V was cut back by 4 bases and J by 4 bases. The CDR3 contains 16 residues. The CDR3 sequence: CASSAATSGRADTQYF. The CDR3 coding sequence is TGTGCCAGCAGTGCCGCTACTAGCGGGAGAGCAGATACGCAGTATTTT.

This clone was found once. The chain links TRBV6-6 to TRBJ2-2; perhaps TRBD1 as D (5 bases). Germline V CDR1 and CDR2: MNHNY, SVGAGI (reference sequence). The CDR3 sequence is 13 residues long. Trimming took off 5 bases at V and 5 bases at J, with 9 bases between the two ends. This chain's CDR3 is CASSPTATGELFF. The CDR3 DNA is TGTGCCAGCAGTCCGACAGCGACCGGGGAGCTGTTTTTT.